The rows below give T cell receptor beta chains drawn from one sample of a study of post-analysis software for immune sequencing data. From the PCR reads, TCRdb called clonotypes with MiXCR, one entry per CDR3 protein. The data contain 350,000 to 500,000 distinct CDR3 sequences, roughly 40% of them singletons. Sequencing input: blood. The receptors here all came from a girl aged 2-10 years with multiple sclerosis. Both conserved end residues are part of each CDR3. Each record gives: clone size, D gene, J gene, V gene, CDR3 protein, CDR3 DNA. D genes are given only for firm matches. Only some rows state a clone size, as once, few, many or a class for expanded clones.

>NA|NA|TRBJ1-1|TRBV6-4
CASTRDGGMNTEAFF
TGTGCCAGCACCAGGGACGGGGGCATGAACACTGAAGCTTTCTTT
>NA|NA|TRBJ2-7|TRBV6-1
CASSEAGPYEQYF
TGTGCCAGCAGTGAAGCCGGACCCTACGAGCAGTACTTC
>NA|TRBD1|TRBJ2-6|TRBV20-1
CSARARQGGANVLTF
TGCAGTGCTAGAGCCAGACAGGGGGGGGCCAACGTCCTGACTTTC
>NA|TRBD1|TRBJ1-5|TRBV25-1
CASSDLRDRWQPQHF
TGTGCCAGCAGTGACCTCCGGGACAGATGGCAGCCCCAGCATTTT
>many|TRBD1|TRBJ2-7|TRBV6-5
CASRTGFNYEQYF
TGTGCCAGCAGGACAGGGTTTAACTACGAGCAGTACTTC
>NA|NA|TRBJ2-1|TRBV5-1
CASSLEGRYEQFF
TGCGCCAGCAGCTTGGAGGGGCGGTATGAGCAGTTCTTC
>NA|NA|TRBJ2-3|TRBV4-1
CASSQLSIKLAGKSTDAQYF
TGCGCCAGCAGCCAACTTAGCATCAAATTGGCGGGGAAGAGCACAGATGCGCAGTATTTT
>NA|TRBD2|TRBJ2-1|TRBV20-1
CSATSGSTGEQFF
TGCAGTGCTACTAGCGGGAGCACGGGCGAGCAGTTCTTC
>NA|TRBD2|TRBJ2-4|TRBV5-1
CASSLGGLAGGLSTFPDKNIQYF
TGCGCCAGCAGCTTGGGCGGACTAGCGGGGGGCCTCTCTACTTTCCCCGACAAAAACATTCAGTACTTC
>NA|TRBD1|TRBJ1-5|TRBV5-1
CACSLEGGASSNQPQHF
TGCGCCTGCAGCTTGGAAGGGGGCGCCTCATCTAATCAGCCCCAGCATTTT
>NA|NA|TRBJ1-5|TRBV3-1
CASSQFHANQPQHF
TGTGCCAGCAGCCAATTTCACGCAAATCAGCCCCAGCATTTT
>NA|NA|TRBJ2-3|TRBV5-1
CASTTRGPDTQYF
TGCGCCAGCACCACGCGGGGTCCAGATACGCAGTATTTT
>few|NA|TRBJ1-6|TRBV7-8
CASSATPARGSPLHF
TGTGCCAGCAGCGCAACGCCGGCTAGGGGGTCACCCCTCCACTTT
>NA|NA|TRBJ2-1|TRBV10-3
CAISERERSWEQFF
TGTGCCATCAGTGAAAGGGAGAGGAGTTGGGAGCAGTTCTTC
>NA|NA|TRBJ2-3|TRBV7-9
CASSLGTGDTQYF
TGTGCCAGCAGCTTGGGAACTGGAGATACGCAGTATTTT
>NA|NA|TRBJ2-1|TRBV5-1
CASSLAYNRPRSHNEQFF
TGCGCCAGCAGCTTGGCCTATAACAGGCCTCGCTCCCACAATGAGCAGTTCTTC
>NA|TRBD2|TRBJ2-7|TRBV6-5
CASSYRELSGSRYEQYF
TGTGCCAGCAGTTACCGTGAGTTAAGCGGGAGTCGCTATGAGCAGTACTTC
>NA|NA|TRBJ2-6|TRBV5-1
CASSWDGSSGANVLTF
TGCGCCAGCAGTTGGGACGGGAGCTCTGGGGCCAACGTCCTGACTTTC
>NA|TRBD1|TRBJ1-1|TRBV5-1
CASSLGQGAVAFF
TGCGCCAGCAGCTTGGGACAGGGGGCGGTAGCTTTCTTT
>NA|TRBD1|TRBJ1-2|TRBV12-3/TRBV12-4
CASSQGQGNEPSGYTF
TGTGCCAGCAGCCAGGGACAGGGGAATGAGCCGAGCGGCTACACCTTC
>NA|TRBD1|TRBJ1-4|TRBV29-1
CSVRTGEDLFF
TGCAGCGTTCGGACAGGGGAAGATCTGTTTTTT
>NA|TRBD2|TRBJ2-1|TRBV28
CASSLPSPTSGSYNEQFF
TGTGCCAGCAGTTTACCCTCTCCGACTAGCGGGAGTTACAATGAGCAGTTCTTC
>NA|TRBD2|TRBJ2-1|TRBV4-3
CASSQPETGGYNEQFF
TGCGCCAGCAGCCAGCCCGAGACGGGGGGCTACAATGAGCAGTTCTTC
>NA|TRBD1|TRBJ2-1|TRBV7-2
CASSVDRVVYNEQFF
TGTGCCAGCAGCGTTGACAGGGTTGTGTACAATGAGCAGTTCTTC
>NA|NA|TRBJ1-2|TRBV10-3
CAISEVRNRGRKGGYTF
TGTGCCATCAGTGAGGTCCGGAACAGAGGGCGAAAGGGAGGCTACACCTTC
>NA|NA|TRBJ1-2|TRBV4-1
CASSQGRFYGYTF
TGCGCCAGCAGCCAAGGCAGGTTCTATGGCTACACCTTC
>NA|TRBD1|TRBJ2-3|TRBV6-5
CASSSGQVLTDTQYF
TGTGCCAGCAGTTCCGGACAGGTCCTCACAGATACGCAGTATTTT
>NA|NA|TRBJ1-6|TRBV5-4
CASSVEASPLHF
TGTGCCAGCAGCGTTGAGGCCTCACCCCTCCACTTT